This entry is about one TCR beta chain. The data were taken from a study of blood T cell repertoires in COVID-19. Study information: T cells, B-cell-depleted T cells, or PBMCs supplied cDNA or gDNA.

Clones were sequenced by immunoSEQ multiplex PCR, and TCRdb holds only the in-frame ones, with some missing. Of some 150,000 clones in the sample, 78% are singletons; the top ten hold approximately 6%. The sequence derives from a woman between 45 and 60 years old who had recovered from COVID-19. Sequencing input: PBMCs or T cells enriched from blood (not recorded which).

The CDR3 sequence is CASSFQDTYGYTF. In DNA, the CDR3 is TGTGCCAGCAGCTTTCAGGACACCTATGGCTACACCTTC. This chain links TRBV5-5 with TRBJ1-2; a weak D match, TRBD1 (5 bases). Between the trimmed V and J ends, which lost 2 bases and 4 bases, there was a span of 9 bases. Germline V gene data show CDR1 as SGHKS and CDR2 as YYEKEE (reference sequence). The CDR3 covers 13 residues. Full variable domain (outside the CDR3, taken from reference TRBV5-5 and TRBJ1-2): DAGVTQSPTHLIKTRGQQVTLRCSPISGHKSVSWYQQVLGQGPQFIFQYYEKEERGRGNFPDRFSARQFPNYSSELNVNALLLGDSALYLCASSFQDTYGYTFGSGTRLTVV.